This T cell receptor beta chain stems from a study of T cell repertoires in cytomegalovirus infection. In this sample, this clonotype turned up a few times. Its antigen is not identified. From the reads, TCRdb called clonotypes with MiXCR, one entry per CDR3 protein. The sample consists of roughly 310,000 distinct CDR3 sequences, 15% to 20% of them appearing once. Broader study findings: HLA-C-restricted CMV-specific TCR beta clonotypes prevailed in the ex vivo response.

Germline V gene data show CDR1 as SGHRS and CDR2 as YFSETQ. CDR3 length equals 14 residues. V lost 0 bases, J lost 6 bases, and 12 bases lay in between. The sequence derives from a human donor in good health (CMV status not recorded). Some clones in this sample may be carry-over from other donors' samples. Source material: PBMCs. The chain combines TRBV5-1 with TRBJ1-2; maybe TRBD1 (5 bases). CDR3 loop: CASSLGTGTDGYTF. CDR3 nucleotide sequence: TGCGCCAGCAGCTTGGGTACGGGGACGGATGGCTACACCTTC.